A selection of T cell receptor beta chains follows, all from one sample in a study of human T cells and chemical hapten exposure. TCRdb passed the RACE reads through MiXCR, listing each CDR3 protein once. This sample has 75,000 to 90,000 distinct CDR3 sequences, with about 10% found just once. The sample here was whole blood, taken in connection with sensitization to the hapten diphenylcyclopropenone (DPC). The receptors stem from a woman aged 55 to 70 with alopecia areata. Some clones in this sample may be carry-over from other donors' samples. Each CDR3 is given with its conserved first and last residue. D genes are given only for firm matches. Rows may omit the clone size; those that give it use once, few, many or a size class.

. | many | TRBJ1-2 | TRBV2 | CASSFSYGYTF | TGTGCCAGCAGCTTCAGCTATGGCTACACCTTC
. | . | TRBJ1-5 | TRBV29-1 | CSVEVGRAQHF | TGCAGCGTTGAAGTCGGGAGGGCCCAGCATTTT
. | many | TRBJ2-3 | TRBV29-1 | CSVEALVADTQYF | TGCAGCGTTGAAGCGCTAGTGGCAGATACGCAGTATTTT
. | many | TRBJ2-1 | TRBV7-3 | CASSLDPGLNEQFF | TGTGCCAGCAGCTTAGATCCAGGGCTCAATGAGCAGTTCTTC
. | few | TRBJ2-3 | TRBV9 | CASSVELRTDTQYF | TGTGCCAGCAGCGTAGAGCTCCGCACAGATACGCAGTATTTT
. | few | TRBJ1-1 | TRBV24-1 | CATSKGADRRNTEAFF | TGTGCCACCAGTAAAGGGGCAGACAGACGAAACACTGAAGCTTTCTTT
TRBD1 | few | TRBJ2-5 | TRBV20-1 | CSANYYIGQGYGQETQYF | TGCAGTGCTAACTACTACATAGGACAGGGGTACGGACAAGAGACCCAGTACTTC
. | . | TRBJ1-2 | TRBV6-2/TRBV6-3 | CASSFDRNYGYTF | TGTGCCAGCAGTTTCGACAGGAACTATGGCTACACCTTC
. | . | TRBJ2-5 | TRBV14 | CASSQAQKTQYF | TGTGCCAGCAGCCAAGCCCAGAAGACCCAGTACTTC
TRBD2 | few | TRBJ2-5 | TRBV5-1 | CASSYLAGRETQYF | TGCGCCAGCAGTTATCTAGCGGGGAGGGAGACCCAGTACTTC
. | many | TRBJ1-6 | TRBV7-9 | CASSPRSLYNSPLHF | TGTGCCAGCAGCCCACGGAGCCTATATAATTCACCCCTCCACTTT
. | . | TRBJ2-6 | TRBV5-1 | CASSLASAGANVLTF | TGCGCCAGCAGCTTGGCCTCGGCCGGGGCCAACGTCCTGACTTTC
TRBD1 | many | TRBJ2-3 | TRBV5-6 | CASSRKPGQGRSDTQYF | TGTGCCAGCAGCCGCAAACCGGGACAGGGGCGATCAGATACGCAGTATTTT
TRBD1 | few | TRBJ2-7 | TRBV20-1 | CSARRTGGGEQYF | TGCAGTGCTAGGAGGACAGGGGGAGGCGAGCAGTACTTC
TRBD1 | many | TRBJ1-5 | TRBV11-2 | CASGQGRGNQPQHF | TGTGCCAGCGGACAGGGGAGAGGCAATCAGCCCCAGCATTTT
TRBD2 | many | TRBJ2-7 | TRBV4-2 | CASSQRTSGGTKRNYEQYF | TGTGCCAGCAGCCAACGGACTAGCGGGGGAACAAAGAGGAATTACGAGCAGTACTTC